Listed below are T cell receptor beta chains from one sample, sequenced in a study of OX40 agonist ivuxolimab in advanced cancers. The table came from immunoSEQ multiplex PCR; TCRdb's copy has only in-frame clones and leaves some out. Of about 20,000 clones in the sample, approximately 80% are singletons; the top ten hold approximately 15%. The sequences come from CD4+ or CD8+ T cells sorted from blood, collected in a trial of the OX40 agonist ivuxolimab. Receptors originate from an adult with an advanced solid tumor such as melanoma, head and neck, liver or kidney cancer. Both conserved end residues are part of each CDR3. A D gene is named only where the DNA matches it firmly. Clone size is given for some rows only: seen once, a few or many times, or a class if the clone is expanded.

abundance: .; v_gene: TRBV19; j_gene: TRBJ2-1; d_gene: TRBD2; CDR3nt: TGTGCCAGTAGTACCCCCCGACTAGCGGGGGGTCATTGGGAGCAGTTCTTC; CDR3aa: CASSTPRLAGGHWEQFF
abundance: .; v_gene: TRBV7-2; j_gene: TRBJ1-6; d_gene: .; CDR3nt: TGTGCCAGCAGCCTCGGGCCCTCGACACCCCTCCACTTT; CDR3aa: CASSLGPSTPLHF
abundance: .; v_gene: TRBV27; j_gene: TRBJ2-1; d_gene: TRBD2; CDR3nt: TGTGCCAGCTACCATAGCGGGGCGTACAATGAGCAGTTCTTC; CDR3aa: CASYHSGAYNEQFF
abundance: medium-sized; v_gene: TRBV4-1; j_gene: TRBJ2-7; d_gene: TRBD2; CDR3nt: TGCGCCAGCAGCCAAGTGGTCGGGGGGGCCGGCGAGCAGTACTTC; CDR3aa: CASSQVVGGAGEQYF
abundance: .; v_gene: TRBV15; j_gene: TRBJ1-2; d_gene: .; CDR3nt: TGTGCCACCAGCAGAGATCGCGGGGGCGCTAACTATGGCTACACCTTC; CDR3aa: CATSRDRGGANYGYTF
abundance: .; v_gene: TRBV6-6; j_gene: TRBJ1-5; d_gene: .; CDR3nt: TGTGCCAGCAGTTACGGTCAGGGTAATCAGCCCCAGCATTTT; CDR3aa: CASSYGQGNQPQHF
abundance: few; v_gene: TRBV5-5; j_gene: TRBJ1-6; d_gene: .; CDR3nt: TGTGCCAGCAGCTTGAGGGGGGAGTACGTTTCACCCCTCCACTTT; CDR3aa: CASSLRGEYVSPLHF
abundance: .; v_gene: TRBV10-3; j_gene: TRBJ2-5; d_gene: .; CDR3nt: TGTGCCATCAGTGAGTCGGGGGTCTCGGTATTGGAGACCCAGTACTTC; CDR3aa: CAISESGVSVLETQYF
abundance: few; v_gene: TRBV27; j_gene: TRBJ1-1; d_gene: .; CDR3nt: TGTGCCAGTCAGCCGAACCTGAACACTGAAGCTTTCTTT; CDR3aa: CASQPNLNTEAFF
abundance: .; v_gene: TRBV7-6; j_gene: TRBJ1-1; d_gene: .; CDR3nt: TGTGCCAGCAGCTTAGGTCTGGTAATGAACACTGAAGCTTTCTTT; CDR3aa: CASSLGLVMNTEAFF
abundance: .; v_gene: TRBV5-8; j_gene: TRBJ2-1; d_gene: TRBD1; CDR3nt: TGTGCCAGCAGACGACAGGGGAGTGCGGTTTACAATGAGCAGTTCTTC; CDR3aa: CASRRQGSAVYNEQFF
abundance: few; v_gene: TRBV19; j_gene: TRBJ1-1; d_gene: .; CDR3nt: TGTGCCAGTAGTATAGGGGGTGAGGGCTCGGGGAACACTGAAGCTTTCTTT; CDR3aa: CASSIGGEGSGNTEAFF
abundance: .; v_gene: TRBV5-5; j_gene: TRBJ1-1; d_gene: TRBD1; CDR3nt: TGTGCCAGCAGCCAGGGGGTGAACACTGAAGCTTTCTTT; CDR3aa: CASSQGVNTEAFF
abundance: .; v_gene: TRBV21-1; j_gene: TRBJ1-2; d_gene: .; CDR3nt: TGTGCCAGCAGCAAGGGGGACAGGGTACGAGCTAACTATGGCTACACCTTC; CDR3aa: CASSKGDRVRANYGYTF
abundance: .; v_gene: TRBV7-9; j_gene: TRBJ2-5; d_gene: .; CDR3nt: TGTGCCAGCACAACCGCAACGGGGGCCCCGTACCAAGAGACCCAGTACTTC; CDR3aa: CASTTATGAPYQETQYF
abundance: .; v_gene: TRBV11-3; j_gene: TRBJ1-6; d_gene: .; CDR3nt: TGTGCCAGCAGCTTAGATATACAGGTTCCAAATTCACCCCTCCACTTT; CDR3aa: CASSLDIQVPNSPLHF
abundance: once; v_gene: TRBV7-2; j_gene: TRBJ1-6; d_gene: .; CDR3nt: TGTGCCAGCAGCTCGGACACCGGGTTAAATTCACCCCTCCACTTT; CDR3aa: CASSSDTGLNSPLHF
abundance: once; v_gene: TRBV7-9; j_gene: TRBJ2-1; d_gene: TRBD2; CDR3nt: TGTGCCAGCAGCCACTCTAGCGGGGCTCACAATGAGCAGTTCTTC; CDR3aa: CASSHSSGAHNEQFF
abundance: .; v_gene: TRBV4-2; j_gene: TRBJ1-5; d_gene: TRBD1; CDR3nt: TGTGCCAGCAGCCAAAACAGGGGTTCGGGGCAGCCCCAGCATTTT; CDR3aa: CASSQNRGSGQPQHF
abundance: .; v_gene: TRBV6-6; j_gene: TRBJ2-7; d_gene: .; CDR3nt: TGTGCCAGCAGTTACGGGGGGAAGAGCTCCTACGAGCAGTACTTC; CDR3aa: CASSYGGKSSYEQYF
abundance: once; v_gene: TRBV7-9; j_gene: TRBJ2-7; d_gene: .; CDR3nt: TGTGCCAGCAGCTTTAACGACTACGAGCAGTACTTC; CDR3aa: CASSFNDYEQYF
abundance: .; v_gene: TRBV6-6; j_gene: TRBJ1-2; d_gene: .; CDR3nt: TGTGCCAGCAGTTACGTAGCCGGCTTCTCGGGTGGCTACACCTTC; CDR3aa: CASSYVAGFSGGYTF
abundance: .; v_gene: TRBV6-1; j_gene: TRBJ2-4; d_gene: TRBD1; CDR3nt: TGTGCCAGCAGTGAAGAGGGGACAGGGTCCAAAAACATTCAGTACTTC; CDR3aa: CASSEEGTGSKNIQYF
abundance: .; v_gene: TRBV7-3; j_gene: TRBJ2-3; d_gene: .; CDR3nt: TGTGCCAGCAGCTGGGCAGGGGGCACAGATACGCAGTATTTT; CDR3aa: CASSWAGGTDTQYF
abundance: once; v_gene: TRBV5-6; j_gene: TRBJ2-7; d_gene: .; CDR3nt: TGTGCCAGCAGCCTCGGGGCCAACTACGAGCAGTACTTC; CDR3aa: CASSLGANYEQYF
abundance: .; v_gene: TRBV5-5; j_gene: TRBJ2-7; d_gene: .; CDR3nt: TGTGCCAGCAGCTTAGAGCTCGGCGAGCAGTACTTC; CDR3aa: CASSLELGEQYF
abundance: .; v_gene: TRBV19; j_gene: TRBJ1-1; d_gene: .; CDR3nt: TGTGCCAGCCCACCACAGGGCACTGAAGCTTTCTTT; CDR3aa: CASPPQGTEAFF
abundance: .; v_gene: TRBV9; j_gene: TRBJ1-5; d_gene: .; CDR3nt: TGTGCCAGCAGCGCCTACAGGGATAGCAATCAGCCCCAGCATTTT; CDR3aa: CASSAYRDSNQPQHF
abundance: .; v_gene: TRBV19; j_gene: TRBJ1-3; d_gene: .; CDR3nt: TGTGCCAGTAGTATAGAGGCAGGCACTGGAAACACCATATATTTT; CDR3aa: CASSIEAGTGNTIYF
abundance: .; v_gene: TRBV4-3; j_gene: TRBJ2-7; d_gene: .; CDR3nt: TGCGCCAGCAGCCAAGATAAGGGGGACGGATACGAGCAGTACTTC; CDR3aa: CASSQDKGDGYEQYF
abundance: .; v_gene: TRBV7-9; j_gene: TRBJ2-7; d_gene: .; CDR3nt: TGTGCCAGCAGCTTCACCCAGGGGATAAGCACCTACGAGCAGTACTTC; CDR3aa: CASSFTQGISTYEQYF
abundance: .; v_gene: TRBV7-9; j_gene: TRBJ1-4; d_gene: TRBD1; CDR3nt: TGTGCCAGCAGCGTCCCCACCGGGACAGAGAATGAAAAACTGTTTTTT; CDR3aa: CASSVPTGTENEKLFF
abundance: .; v_gene: TRBV5-4; j_gene: TRBJ2-3; d_gene: .; CDR3nt: TGTGCCAGCAGCCCGGAACCAAGCACAGATACGCAGTATTTT; CDR3aa: CASSPEPSTDTQYF
abundance: medium-sized; v_gene: TRBV19; j_gene: TRBJ1-1; d_gene: .; CDR3nt: TGTGCCAGTAGTTCTGCAGGGGCGTATGGGAACACTGAAGCTTTCTTT; CDR3aa: CASSSAGAYGNTEAFF
abundance: once; v_gene: TRBV7-2; j_gene: TRBJ2-7; d_gene: .; CDR3nt: TGTGCCAGCTCAATGAGTGCCAGGGGCACCTACGAGCAGTACTTC; CDR3aa: CASSMSARGTYEQYF
abundance: .; v_gene: TRBV19; j_gene: TRBJ2-3; d_gene: .; CDR3nt: TGTGCCACTATAACCAGGGACAGCGGGATAGATACGCAGTATTTT; CDR3aa: CATITRDSGIDTQYF
abundance: once; v_gene: TRBV29-1; j_gene: TRBJ2-2; d_gene: .; CDR3nt: TGCAGCGTTCACACCGGGGAGCTGTTTTTT; CDR3aa: CSVHTGELFF
abundance: once; v_gene: TRBV5-8; j_gene: TRBJ2-7; d_gene: .; CDR3nt: TGTGCCAGCAGCCTGGGTGGACAGCTCTACGAGCAGTACTTC; CDR3aa: CASSLGGQLYEQYF
abundance: .; v_gene: TRBV11-2; j_gene: TRBJ2-1; d_gene: TRBD2; CDR3nt: TGTGCCAGCAGCCAGACTAGCGGGGGGGGTAATGAGCAGTTCTTC; CDR3aa: CASSQTSGGGNEQFF
abundance: .; v_gene: TRBV2; j_gene: TRBJ2-7; d_gene: .; CDR3nt: TGTGCCAGCAGTGAATATCGGGCAGGGCTCTACGAGCAGTACTTC; CDR3aa: CASSEYRAGLYEQYF
abundance: .; v_gene: TRBV9; j_gene: TRBJ1-4; d_gene: .; CDR3nt: TGTGCCAGCAGCGTAGGACAGACCCTTTATGAAAAACTGTTTTTT; CDR3aa: CASSVGQTLYEKLFF
abundance: .; v_gene: TRBV11-2; j_gene: TRBJ2-1; d_gene: TRBD2; CDR3nt: TGTGCCAGCAGCTTATCCGCGGGAGACAATGAGCAGTTCTTC; CDR3aa: CASSLSAGDNEQFF
abundance: .; v_gene: TRBV7-2; j_gene: TRBJ2-3; d_gene: .; CDR3nt: TGTGCCAGCAGCTCCGCCGGGATCCGCACAGATACGCAGTATTTT; CDR3aa: CASSSAGIRTDTQYF